The clone carrying this T cell receptor beta chain appeared a few times. The antigen is not known. Cells are PBMCs isolated from around 9.4 ml of fresh blood. This specimen comes from a study of T cells in Graves' hyperthyroidism and ophthalmopathy. This CDR3 has 16 amino acids. Germline CDR1 is MNHNS and CDR2 is SASEGT. The V gene end was trimmed by 6 bases and the J gene end by 1 base; junction bases not matched to a gene: 7. It was RNA transcripts that yielded the amplified TCR beta CDR3 regions. First-round RT-PCR with HTBI primers amplified the TCR CDR3 region. TCRdb independently ran MiXCR on the multiplex PCR reads; one entry per CDR3 protein. The sample has some 620,000 distinct CDR3 sequences, about a sixth seen once. Study conclusions and caveats: Stable hyperthyroidism was told apart from ophthalmopathy by a model built on 13 V-J features.

The clonotype originates from a woman aged 30 to 39 with Graves' hyperthyroidism. Sequenced: blood. V gene TRBV6-1 combines with J gene TRBJ2-3, with 10 bases fitting TRBD2. CDR3 region: CASSLSGRRGTDTQYF. The CDR3 DNA follows: TGTGCCAGCAGCCTTAGCGGGAGGCGGGGCACAGATACGCAGTATTTT.